These T cell receptor beta chains were read from a single sample in a study of T-cell memory formation after mild COVID-19. TCRdb re-called the 5' RACE reads through MiXCR, storing one row per CDR3 protein. The repertoire has around 300,000 distinct CDR3 sequences, 12% to 15% of them found once; the top ten carry around a fifth. The source material was PBMCs or a T cell subset sorted from them (not recorded which). These receptors were collected from a man aged 18 to 30 who had mild COVID-19 (a few samples of this study predate the infection). Cell type and time point are not known. CDR3s include the opening cysteine and the closing phenylalanine or tryptophan.

TRBV7-7	TRBJ2-3	CASSPSGGGTQYF
TRBV4-1	TRBJ2-1	CASSQVPGGYNEQFF
TRBV6-5	TRBJ1-6	CASSYSGGAYNSPLHF
TRBV7-9	TRBJ1-2	CASSFGWSPNYGYTF
TRBV6-2/TRBV6-3	TRBJ1-2	CASSLSVGQPYGYTF
TRBV7-8	TRBJ2-3	CASSPLPGSPVADTQYF
TRBV20-1	TRBJ2-1	CSAAGAGNNEQFF
TRBV7-9	TRBJ2-5	CASSLRLWGKTVQETQYF
TRBV4-1	TRBJ1-1	CASSQESDTNTEAFF
TRBV6-6	TRBJ1-1	CASNLGSTEAFF
TRBV4-3	TRBJ2-2	CASSQAFDTGELFF
TRBV12-3/TRBV12-4	TRBJ2-3	CASSLGVRGPHRDTQYF
TRBV28	TRBJ2-5	CASSVAAVETQYF
TRBV7-9	TRBJ2-2	CAMGVASGELFF
TRBV11-2	TRBJ2-3	CASSLDSLTDTDTQYF
TRBV12-3/TRBV12-4	TRBJ1-5	CASSFSGGRGNQPQHF
TRBV6-4	TRBJ2-2	CASSDLAGSTGELFF
TRBV6-6	TRBJ1-3	CASSDSDSFGNTIYF
TRBV28	TRBJ1-2	CASSFQGARGYTF
TRBV6-6	TRBJ1-2	CASIQGRDGYTF
TRBV4-3	TRBJ2-7	CASSQEASVYEQYF
TRBV3-1	TRBJ2-1	CASSQLTVGANNEQFF
TRBV5-1	TRBJ2-3	CASSWTFGTDTQYF
TRBV4-1	TRBJ2-7	CASSQTVAASYEQYF
TRBV6-1	TRBJ2-5	CASSEAEGQGDVTQYF
TRBV6-5	TRBJ2-5	CASSYSISFQETQYF
TRBV28	TRBJ1-2	CASRGQGVIYGYTF
TRBV27	TRBJ1-5	CASSLVNGQPQHF
TRBV6-1	TRBJ1-5	CASEVGNQPQHF
TRBV7-3	TRBJ2-5	CASSSALSGDQETQYF
TRBV5-1	TRBJ2-6	CASSLGTGAGANVLTF
TRBV7-2	TRBJ2-7	CASSQSLAGRNEQYF
TRBV20-1	TRBJ2-3	CSAGDFPTDTQYF
TRBV19	TRBJ2-2	CASTVIGSGELFF
TRBV7-2	TRBJ2-3	CASSLGDLGTTDTQYF
TRBV6-5	TRBJ2-3	CASRPVKPVSDTQYF
TRBV3-1	TRBJ2-5	CASGHPAQETQYF
TRBV11-2	TRBJ1-2	CASSLVGSGDYGYTF
TRBV7-9	TRBJ2-5	CASSLLGMQETQYF
TRBV4-1	TRBJ1-3	CASRGQEDTGNTIYF
TRBV6-5	TRBJ1-5	CASSYSRVLGNQPQHF
TRBV6-6	TRBJ1-1	CASSYSIGGRNEAFF
TRBV30	TRBJ2-1	CAWNQGPWGNEQFF